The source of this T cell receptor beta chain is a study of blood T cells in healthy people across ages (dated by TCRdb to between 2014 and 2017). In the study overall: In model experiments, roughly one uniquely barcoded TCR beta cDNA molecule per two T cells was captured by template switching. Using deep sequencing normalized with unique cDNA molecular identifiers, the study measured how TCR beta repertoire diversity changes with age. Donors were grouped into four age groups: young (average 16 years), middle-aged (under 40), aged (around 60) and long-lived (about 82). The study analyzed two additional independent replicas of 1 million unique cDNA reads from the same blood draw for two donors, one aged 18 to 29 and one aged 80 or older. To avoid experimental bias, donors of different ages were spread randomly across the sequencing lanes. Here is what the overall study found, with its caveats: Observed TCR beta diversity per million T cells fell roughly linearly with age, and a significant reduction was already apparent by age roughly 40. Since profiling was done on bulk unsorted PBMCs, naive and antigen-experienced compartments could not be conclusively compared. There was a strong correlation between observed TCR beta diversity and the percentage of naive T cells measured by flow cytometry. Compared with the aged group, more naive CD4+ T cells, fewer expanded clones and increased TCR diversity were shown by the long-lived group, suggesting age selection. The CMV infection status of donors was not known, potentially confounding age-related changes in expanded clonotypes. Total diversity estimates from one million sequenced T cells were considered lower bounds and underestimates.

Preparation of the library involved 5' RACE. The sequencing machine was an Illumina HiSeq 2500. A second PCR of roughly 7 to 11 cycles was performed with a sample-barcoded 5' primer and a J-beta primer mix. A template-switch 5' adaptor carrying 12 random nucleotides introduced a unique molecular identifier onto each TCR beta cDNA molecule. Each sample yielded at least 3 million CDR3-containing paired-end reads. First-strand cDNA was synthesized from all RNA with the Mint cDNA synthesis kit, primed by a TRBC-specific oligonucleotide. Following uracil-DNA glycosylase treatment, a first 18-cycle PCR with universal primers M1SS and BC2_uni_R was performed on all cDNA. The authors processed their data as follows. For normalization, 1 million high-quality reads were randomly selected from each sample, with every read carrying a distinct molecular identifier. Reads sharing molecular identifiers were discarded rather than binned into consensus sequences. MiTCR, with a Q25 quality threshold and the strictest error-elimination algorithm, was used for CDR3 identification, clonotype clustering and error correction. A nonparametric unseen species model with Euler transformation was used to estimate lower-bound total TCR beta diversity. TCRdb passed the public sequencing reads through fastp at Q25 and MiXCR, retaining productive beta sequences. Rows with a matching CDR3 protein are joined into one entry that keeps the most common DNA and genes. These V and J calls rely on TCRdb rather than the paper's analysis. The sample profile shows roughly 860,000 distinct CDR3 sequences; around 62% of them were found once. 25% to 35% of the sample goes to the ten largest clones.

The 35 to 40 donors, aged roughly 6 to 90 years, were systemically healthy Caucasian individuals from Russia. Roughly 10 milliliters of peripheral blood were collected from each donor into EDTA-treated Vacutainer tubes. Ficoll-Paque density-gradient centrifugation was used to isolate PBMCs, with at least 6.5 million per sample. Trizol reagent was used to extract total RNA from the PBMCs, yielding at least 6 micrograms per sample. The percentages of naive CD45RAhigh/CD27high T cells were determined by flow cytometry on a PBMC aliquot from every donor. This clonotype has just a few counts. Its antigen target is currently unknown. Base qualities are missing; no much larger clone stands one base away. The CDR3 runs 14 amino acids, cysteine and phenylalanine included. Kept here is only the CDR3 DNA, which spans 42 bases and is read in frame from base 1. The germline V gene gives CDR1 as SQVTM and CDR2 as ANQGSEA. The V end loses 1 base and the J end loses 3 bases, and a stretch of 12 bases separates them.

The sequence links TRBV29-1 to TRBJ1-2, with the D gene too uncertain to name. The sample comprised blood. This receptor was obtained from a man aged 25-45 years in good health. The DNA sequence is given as TGCAGCGTTGAAGTAGGCAGGTCTTACTATGGCTACACCTTC. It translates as CSVEVGRSYYGYTF.